Listed here are 3 T cell receptor beta chains from one sample, sequenced in a study of T-cell memory formation after mild COVID-19. TCRdb independently ran MiXCR on the 5' RACE reads; one entry per CDR3 protein. The sample records just under 550,000 distinct CDR3 sequences, roughly 22% being singletons. Sequenced: PBMCs or a T cell subset sorted from them (not recorded which). These receptors were obtained from an adult woman who had mild COVID-19 (a few samples of this study predate the infection). Cell type and time point are not known.

The chain recombines TRBV7-9 with TRBJ2-7; D gene ambiguous. This CDR3 contains 14 residues. Germline V CDR1 and CDR2: SEHNR, FQNEAQ (reference sequence). V shed 0 bases and J shed 2 bases, with 8 bases lying between them. CDR3 DNA sequence: TGTGCCAGCAGCTTAGCACCGAATACCTACGAGCAGTACTTC. This encodes CASSLAPNTYEQYF.

The CDR3 DNA reads TGTGCCAGCAGCACCCGAGGAGGGCCTTCTACGCAGTATTTT. Amino acids: CASSTRGGPSTQYF. This rearrangement joins TRBV7-8 to TRBJ2-3, with D perhaps TRBD2 (6 bases). Germline CDR1 SGHVS, CDR2 FQNEAQ. V dropped 5 bases and J dropped 8 bases, with 17 bases sitting between them. The CDR3 totals 14 residues. The whole variable domain, filled in from reference TRBV7-8 and TRBJ2-3, reads GAGVSQSPRYKVAKRGQDVALRCDPISGHVSLFWYQQALGQGPEFLTYFQNEAQLDKSGLPSDRFFAERPEGSVSTLKIQRTQQEDSAVYLCASSTRGGPSTQYFGPGTRLTVL.

The sample holds many counts of this clonotype. V usage is TRBV7-9 and J usage is TRBJ2-7; 9 bases line up with TRBD1. The V gene end was trimmed by 0 bases and the J gene end by 5 bases; junction bases not matched to a gene: 11. The CDR3 contains 17 residues. Germline V CDR1 and CDR2: SEHNR, FQNEAQ (reference sequence). CDR3 coding DNA: TGTGCCAGCAGCTTAGCGCTGAGGGGGACAGGGAGACACGAGCAGTACTTC. Translation gives CASSLALRGTGRHEQYF.